This is a list of T cell receptor beta chains from one sample in a study of CD8 T cells in Susac syndrome. TCRdb independently ran MiXCR on the immunoSEQ multiplex PCR reads; one entry per CDR3 protein. Of over 130,000 distinct CDR3 sequences in the sample, around 96% were seen once. Material for sequencing was CD4+ T cells from PBMCs. Source of these receptors: a human donor with multiple sclerosis. Each CDR3 is given with its conserved first and last residue. Each record gives: V gene, clone size, D gene, J gene, CDR3 protein, CDR3 DNA. A D gene is named only where the DNA matches it firmly. The size field is filled for only some rows; it gives once, few, many or a size class.

TRBV29-1	NA	NA	TRBJ1-2	CSVEEETGYGYTF	TGCAGCGTTGAAGAGGAGACAGGATATGGCTACACCTTC
TRBV12-3/TRBV12-4	NA	NA	TRBJ1-2	CASSRQGLGYTF	TGTGCCAGCAGTCGGCAGGGGCTGGGCTACACCTTC
TRBV28	NA	NA	TRBJ2-1	CASSFSGRRQFF	TGTGCCAGCAGTTTCTCGGGCCGTAGGCAGTTCTTC
TRBV27	NA	NA	TRBJ1-2	CASSFSGTYGYTF	TGTGCCAGCAGTTTCAGCGGTACCTATGGCTACACCTTC
TRBV28	NA	NA	TRBJ1-1	CASSLELRSEAFF	TGTGCCAGCAGTTTGGAATTACGGAGTGAAGCTTTCTTT
TRBV10-3	NA	NA	TRBJ1-2	CAISEEPGGYGYTF	TGTGCCATCAGTGAGGAGCCGGGGGGGTATGGCTACACCTTC
TRBV25-1	NA	NA	TRBJ1-1	CASSEWAGLNTEAFF	TGTGCCAGCAGTGAATGGGCAGGGCTGAACACTGAAGCTTTCTTT
TRBV18	NA	NA	TRBJ2-5	CASSPPSDETQYF	TGTGCCAGCTCACCACCGTCGGATGAGACCCAGTACTTC
TRBV24-1	NA	TRBD1	TRBJ2-7	CATSDTGTVRYEQYF	TGTGCCACCAGTGATACCGGGACAGTAAGATACGAGCAGTACTTC
TRBV18	NA	NA	TRBJ2-3	CASSPLKRDHTADTQYF	TGTGCCAGCTCACCACTAAAACGGGACCACACAGCGGATACGCAGTATTTT
TRBV29-1	NA	NA	TRBJ2-1	CSAQGGTLSSYNEQFF	TGCAGCGCCCAGGGGGGGACTCTTAGCTCCTACAATGAGCAGTTCTTC
TRBV12-3/TRBV12-4	NA	NA	TRBJ2-1	CASSLRGAGYNEQFF	TGTGCCAGCAGTTTGAGGGGGGCCGGTTACAATGAGCAGTTCTTC
TRBV7-2	NA	NA	TRBJ2-5	CASSFGFMETQYF	TGTGCCAGCAGCTTCGGGTTTATGGAGACCCAGTACTTC
TRBV18	NA	TRBD2	TRBJ2-3	CASSPQLAGRSTDTQYF	TGTGCCAGCTCACCCCAACTAGCGGGGCGATCCACAGATACGCAGTATTTT
TRBV9	NA	NA	TRBJ1-2	CASSESTGYGYTF	TGTGCCAGCAGCGAATCGACAGGATATGGCTACACCTTC
TRBV3-1	NA	TRBD1	TRBJ1-3	CASSRRGASGNTIYF	TGTGCCAGCAGCCGCAGGGGGGCCTCTGGAAACACCATATATTTT
TRBV15	NA	TRBD2	TRBJ2-2	CATRTGTSVRELFF	TGTGCCACCAGGACCGGGACTAGCGTAAGGGAGCTGTTTTTT
TRBV27	NA	TRBD1	TRBJ1-2	CASSQLRGLDGYTF	TGTGCCAGCAGTCAACTCAGGGGGCTAGATGGCTACACCTTC
TRBV7-8	NA	NA	TRBJ2-1	CASTPLGERVNEQFF	TGTGCCAGCACCCCCTTGGGGGAAAGGGTCAATGAGCAGTTCTTC
TRBV6-6	NA	NA	TRBJ2-3	CASSYSLNTQYF	TGTGCCAGCAGTTACTCGCTCAATACGCAGTATTTT
TRBV7-6	NA	NA	TRBJ2-5	CASSLSYETQYF	TGTGCCAGCAGCTTATCCTACGAGACCCAGTACTTC
TRBV30	NA	NA	TRBJ1-5	CAWSENDNQPQHF	TGTGCCTGGAGTGAGAACGACAATCAGCCCCAGCATTTT
TRBV12-3/TRBV12-4	NA	TRBD1	TRBJ2-7	CASSPDRGKGYEQYF	TGTGCCAGCAGCCCGGACAGGGGGAAAGGGTACGAGCAGTACTTC
TRBV20-1	NA	NA	TRBJ2-1	CSASMVGLNFDEQFF	TGCAGTGCTAGTATGGTTGGACTGAATTTTGATGAGCAGTTCTTC
TRBV30	NA	NA	TRBJ2-1	CAWSVRNEQFF	TGTGCCTGGAGTGTACGTAATGAGCAGTTCTTC
TRBV6-5	NA	NA	TRBJ2-4	CASSRGAGAIQYF	TGTGCCAGCAGTCGGGGGGCAGGGGCCATTCAGTACTTC
TRBV30	once	TRBD1	TRBJ1-5	CAWQGAGNQPQHF	TGTGCCTGGCAGGGGGCGGGCAATCAGCCCCAGCATTTT
TRBV12-3/TRBV12-4	NA	TRBD2	TRBJ2-5	CASSGLAGERETQYF	TGTGCCAGCAGTGGACTAGCGGGAGAGAGAGAGACCCAGTACTTC
TRBV2	NA	NA	TRBJ2-7	CASSESPNSYEQYF	TGTGCCAGCAGTGAAAGTCCCAACTCCTACGAGCAGTACTTC